This TCR beta chain came from a study of cytomegalovirus exposure and HLA in healthy donors. Regarding the study as a whole: In vitro confirmation showed three CMV-associated chains to be CMV antigen specific. In a later analysis, at a false discovery rate of 0.05, fewer than 20,000 TCR beta sequences matched HLA alleles. Most of the TCR beta V segments (in an earlier analysis) were productive either about 87% or about 30% of the time.

Germline lookup yields CDR1 MDHEN and CDR2 SYDVKM. The CDR3 contains 15 residues. The V end was cut by 7 bases, the J end by 0 bases, with 16 bases between. The primer mix had 60 Vbeta and 13 Jbeta primers. Assay used: immunoSEQ multiplex PCR; TCRdb lists only in-frame clones, some missing. The table records roughly 100,000 clones, approximately 76% of them present only once. The sample holds a few counts of this clone. As yet, its antigen is unknown. This TCR derives from a woman in her late teens or twenties in good health and CMV-seropositive. Sequenced input: PBMCs. V usage is TRBV28 and J usage is TRBJ2-7; TRBD1 might be the D (5 bases). The CDR3 sequence: CASTPGQGFSYEQYF. In nucleotides, the CDR3 is TGTGCCAGCACCCCTGGGCAGGGATTCTCCTACGAGCAGTACTTC.